The clone carrying this T cell receptor (beta chain) was counted only a few times. Its cognate antigen is unknown. The record originates from a study of T cell repertoires in cytomegalovirus infection. Overall study context: Matching HLA type, along with CMV infection, was indicated by public TCR beta signatures.

V gave up 1 base and J gave up 4 bases; unmatched junction bases: 6. Germline CDR1 KGHSH, CDR2 LQKENI. The CDR3 spans 15 residues. Each CDR3 protein is one row after TCRdb ran MiXCR on the reads. The sample shows more than 250,000 distinct CDR3 sequences, approximately 25% of them seen only once. Sequences were derived from cultured PBMCs, sampled from culture after CMV antigen stimulation. The clonotype was recovered from a human donor in good health (CMV status not recorded). Some clones in this sample may be carry-over from other donors' samples. The V gene is TRBV18, the J gene TRBJ2-5, with 7 nucleotides matching TRBD1. CDR3 sequence: CASSPLSTGAETQYF. The DNA of the CDR3 is TGTGCCAGCTCACCACTCTCAACAGGGGCAGAGACCCAGTACTTC.